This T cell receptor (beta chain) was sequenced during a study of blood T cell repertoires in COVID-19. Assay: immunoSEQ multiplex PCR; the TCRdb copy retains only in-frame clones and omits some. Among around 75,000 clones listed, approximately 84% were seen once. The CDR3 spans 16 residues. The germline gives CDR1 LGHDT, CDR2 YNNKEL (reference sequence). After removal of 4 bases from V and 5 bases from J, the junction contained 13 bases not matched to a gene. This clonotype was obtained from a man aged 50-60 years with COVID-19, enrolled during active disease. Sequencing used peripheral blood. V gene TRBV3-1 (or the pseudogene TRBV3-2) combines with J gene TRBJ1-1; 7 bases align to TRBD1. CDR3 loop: CASSRSETGLRTEAFF. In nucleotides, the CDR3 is TGTGCCAGCAGCCGTAGTGAGACAGGGCTAAGGACTGAAGCTTTCTTT.